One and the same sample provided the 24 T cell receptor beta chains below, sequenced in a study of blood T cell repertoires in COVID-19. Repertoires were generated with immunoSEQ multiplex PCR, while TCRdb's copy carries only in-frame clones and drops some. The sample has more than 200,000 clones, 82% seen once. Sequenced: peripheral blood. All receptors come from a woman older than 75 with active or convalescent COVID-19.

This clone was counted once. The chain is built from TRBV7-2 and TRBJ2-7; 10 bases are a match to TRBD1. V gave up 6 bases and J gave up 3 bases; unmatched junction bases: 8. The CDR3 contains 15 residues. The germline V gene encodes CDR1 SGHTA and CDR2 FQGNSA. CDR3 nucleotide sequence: TGTGCCAGCAGTCGTATTGGGACAGGGGACTACGAGCAGTACTTC. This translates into CASSRIGTGDYEQYF.

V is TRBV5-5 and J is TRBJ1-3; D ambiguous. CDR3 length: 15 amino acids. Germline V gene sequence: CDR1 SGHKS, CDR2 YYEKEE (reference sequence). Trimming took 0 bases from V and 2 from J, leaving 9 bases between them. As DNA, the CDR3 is TGTGCCAGCAGCTTGGATGGAGGTGCTGGAAACACCATATATTTT. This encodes CASSLDGGAGNTIYF. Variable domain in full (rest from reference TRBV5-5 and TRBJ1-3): DAGVTQSPTHLIKTRGQQVTLRCSPISGHKSVSWYQQVLGQGPQFIFQYYEKEERGRGNFPDRFSARQFPNYSSELNVNALLLGDSALYLCASSLDGGAGNTIYFGEGSWLTVV.

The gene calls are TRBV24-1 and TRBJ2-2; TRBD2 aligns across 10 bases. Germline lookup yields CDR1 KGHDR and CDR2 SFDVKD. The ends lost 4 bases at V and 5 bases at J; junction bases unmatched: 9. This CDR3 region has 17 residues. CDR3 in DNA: TGTGCCACCAGTGAGAGGAGCGGGAGGGCCGGGACCGGGGAGCTGTTTTTT. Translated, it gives CATSERSGRAGTGELFF.

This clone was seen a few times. The CDR3 DNA reads as TGTGCCAGCAGGGCCCGTGGCCAGGGTGGGTCACCCCTCCACTTT. It specifies CASRARGQGGSPLHF. The chain has TRBV2 and TRBJ1-6; D is possibly TRBD1 (5 bases). Germline CDR1 reads SNHLY; CDR2 reads FYNNEI. The CDR3 is 15 amino acids. V was trimmed by 6 bases and J by 10 bases, leaving 19 bases between them.

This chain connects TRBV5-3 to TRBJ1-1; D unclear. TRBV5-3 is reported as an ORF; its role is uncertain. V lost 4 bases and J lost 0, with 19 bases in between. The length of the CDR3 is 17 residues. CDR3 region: CARSLRGGRKVNTEAFF. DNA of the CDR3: TGTGCCAGAAGCCTCCGCGGCGGGCGGAAAGTGAACACTGAAGCTTTCTTT.

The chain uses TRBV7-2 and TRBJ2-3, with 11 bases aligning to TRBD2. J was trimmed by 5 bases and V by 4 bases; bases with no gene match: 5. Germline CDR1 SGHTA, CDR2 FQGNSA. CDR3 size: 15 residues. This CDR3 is CASSSLAGGRDTQYF. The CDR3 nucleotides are TGTGCCAGCAGCTCTTTAGCGGGGGGGAGAGATACGCAGTATTTT.

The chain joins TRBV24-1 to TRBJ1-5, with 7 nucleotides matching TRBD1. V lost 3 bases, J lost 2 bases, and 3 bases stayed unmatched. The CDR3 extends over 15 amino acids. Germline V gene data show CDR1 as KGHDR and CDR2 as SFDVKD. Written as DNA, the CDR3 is TGTGCCACCAGTGATGAGGGGGCAGGCAATCAGCCCCAGCATTTT. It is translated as CATSDEGAGNQPQHF.

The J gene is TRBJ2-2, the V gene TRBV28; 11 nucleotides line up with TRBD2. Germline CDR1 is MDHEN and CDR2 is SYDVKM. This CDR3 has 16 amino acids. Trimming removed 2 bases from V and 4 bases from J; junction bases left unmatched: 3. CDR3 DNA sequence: TGTGCCAGCAGTTTACAAGGACTAGCGGGCACCGGGGAGCTGTTTTTT. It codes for CASSLQGLAGTGELFF.

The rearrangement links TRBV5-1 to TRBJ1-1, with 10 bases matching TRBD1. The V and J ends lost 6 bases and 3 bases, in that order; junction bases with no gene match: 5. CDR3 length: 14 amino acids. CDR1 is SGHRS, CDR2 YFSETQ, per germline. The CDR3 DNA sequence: TGCGCCAGCACTTTGACAGGGGGCGACACTGAAGCTTTCTTT. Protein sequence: CASTLTGGDTEAFF. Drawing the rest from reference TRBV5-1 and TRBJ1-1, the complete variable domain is KAGVTQTPRYLIKTRGQQVTLSCSPISGHRSVSWYQQTPGQGLQFLFEYFSETQRNKGNFPGRFSGRQFSNSRSEMNVSTLELGDSALYLCASTLTGGDTEAFFGQGTRLTVV.

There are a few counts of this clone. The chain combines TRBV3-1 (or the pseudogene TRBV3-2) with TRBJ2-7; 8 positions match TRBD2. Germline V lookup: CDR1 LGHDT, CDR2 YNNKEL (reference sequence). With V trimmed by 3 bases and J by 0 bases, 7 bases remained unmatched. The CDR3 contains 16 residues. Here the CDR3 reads CASSHNLAGSSYEQYF. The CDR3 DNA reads TGTGCCAGCAGCCATAATTTAGCGGGATCCTCCTACGAGCAGTACTTC.

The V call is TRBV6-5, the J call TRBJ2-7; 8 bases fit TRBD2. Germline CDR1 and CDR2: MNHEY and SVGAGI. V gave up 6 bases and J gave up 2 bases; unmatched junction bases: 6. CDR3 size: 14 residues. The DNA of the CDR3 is TGTGCCAGCAGACGGGGGGGAACCCCCTACGAGCAGTACTTC. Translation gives CASRRGGTPYEQYF.

The DNA for the CDR3 is TGTGCCATCAAACGGGTTCAGAACACTGAAGCTTTCTTT. Translating it yields CAIKRVQNTEAFF. This rearrangement joins TRBV10-3 to TRBJ1-1; D is uncertain. With 7 bases removed from V and 1 base from J, the gap between germline ends came to 10 bases. Germline CDR1 ENHRY, CDR2 SYGVKD. The CDR3 contains 13 residues.

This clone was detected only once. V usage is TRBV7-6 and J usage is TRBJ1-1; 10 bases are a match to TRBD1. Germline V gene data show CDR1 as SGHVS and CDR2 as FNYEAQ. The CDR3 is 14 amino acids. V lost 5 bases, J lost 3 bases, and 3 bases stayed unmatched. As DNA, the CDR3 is TGTGCCAGCAGCCGGACAGGGGGAGACACTGAAGCTTTCTTT. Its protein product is CASSRTGGDTEAFF.

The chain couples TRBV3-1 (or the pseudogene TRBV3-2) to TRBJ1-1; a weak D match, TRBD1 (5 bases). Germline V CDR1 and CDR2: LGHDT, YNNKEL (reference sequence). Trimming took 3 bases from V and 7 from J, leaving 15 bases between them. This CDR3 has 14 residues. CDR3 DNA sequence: TGTGCCAGCAGCCATCGGGGGGGGTTTGGTGAAGCTTTCTTT. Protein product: CASSHRGGFGEAFF.

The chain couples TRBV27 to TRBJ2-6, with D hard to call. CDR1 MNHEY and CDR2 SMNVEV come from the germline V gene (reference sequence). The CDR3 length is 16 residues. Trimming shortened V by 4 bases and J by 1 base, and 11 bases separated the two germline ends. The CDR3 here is CASSSHRQSGANVLTF. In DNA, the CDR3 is TGTGCCAGCAGTTCCCATCGACAATCTGGGGCCAACGTCCTGACTTTC.

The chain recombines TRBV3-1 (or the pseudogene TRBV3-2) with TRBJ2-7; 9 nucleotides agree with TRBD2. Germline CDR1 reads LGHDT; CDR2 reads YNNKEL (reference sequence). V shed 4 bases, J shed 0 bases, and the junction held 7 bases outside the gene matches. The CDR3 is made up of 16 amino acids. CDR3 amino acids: CASSRGGSGGSYEQYF. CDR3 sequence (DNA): TGTGCCAGCAGCCGTGGTGGTAGCGGGGGCTCCTACGAGCAGTACTTC.

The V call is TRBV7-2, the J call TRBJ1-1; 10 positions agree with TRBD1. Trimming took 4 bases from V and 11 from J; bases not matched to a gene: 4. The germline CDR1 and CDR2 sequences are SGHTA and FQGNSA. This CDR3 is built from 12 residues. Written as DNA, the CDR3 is TGTGCCAGCAGCTGGGGACAGGGGAAGGCTTTCTTT. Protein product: CASSWGQGKAFF.

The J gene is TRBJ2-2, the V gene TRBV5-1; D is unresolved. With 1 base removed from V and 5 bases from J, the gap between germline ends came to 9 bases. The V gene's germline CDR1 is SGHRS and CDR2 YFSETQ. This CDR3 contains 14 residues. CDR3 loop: CASSLSGETGELFF. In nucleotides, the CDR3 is TGCGCCAGCAGCTTGAGTGGAGAAACCGGGGAGCTGTTTTTT.

The DNA of the CDR3 is TGTGCCAGCAGCCTTTTTACGGGGTTTAGCACAGATACGCAGTATTTT. It encodes CASSLFTGFSTDTQYF. This chain joins TRBV14 and TRBJ2-3; the D gene is possibly TRBD2 (5 bases). Germline CDR1 is SGHDN and CDR2 is FVKESK. V was clipped by 4 bases and J by 0 bases, with 14 bases between them. CDR3 length: 16 amino acids.

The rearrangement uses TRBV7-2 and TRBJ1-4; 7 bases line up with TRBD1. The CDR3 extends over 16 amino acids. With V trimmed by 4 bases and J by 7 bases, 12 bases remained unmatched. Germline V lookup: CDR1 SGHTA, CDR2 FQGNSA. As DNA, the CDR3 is TGTGCCAGCAGCTCAGGGGGGCGGGGACTTTTTGAAAAACTGTTTTTT. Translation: CASSSGGRGLFEKLFF.

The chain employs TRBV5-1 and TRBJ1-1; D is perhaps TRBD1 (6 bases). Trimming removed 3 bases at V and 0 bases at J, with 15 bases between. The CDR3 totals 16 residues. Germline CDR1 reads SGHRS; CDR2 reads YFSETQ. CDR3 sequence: CASSSGTIQVNTEAFF. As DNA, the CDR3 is TGCGCCAGCAGCTCTGGGACAATCCAGGTGAACACTGAAGCTTTCTTT. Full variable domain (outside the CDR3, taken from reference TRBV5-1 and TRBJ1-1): KAGVTQTPRYLIKTRGQQVTLSCSPISGHRSVSWYQQTPGQGLQFLFEYFSETQRNKGNFPGRFSGRQFSNSRSEMNVSTLELGDSALYLCASSSGTIQVNTEAFFGQGTRLTVV.

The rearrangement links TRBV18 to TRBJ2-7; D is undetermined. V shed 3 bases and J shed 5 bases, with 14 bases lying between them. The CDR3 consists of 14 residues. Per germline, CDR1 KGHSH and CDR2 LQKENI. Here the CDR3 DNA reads TGTGCCAGCTCACCGCAACCGGGTACTAACGAGCAGTACTTC. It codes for CASSPQPGTNEQYF.

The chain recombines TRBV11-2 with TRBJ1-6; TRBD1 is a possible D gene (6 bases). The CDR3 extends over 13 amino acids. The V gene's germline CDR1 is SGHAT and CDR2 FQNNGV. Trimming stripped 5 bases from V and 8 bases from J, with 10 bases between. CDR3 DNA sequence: TGTGCCAGCAGCCCCCGGACAGATTCACCCCTCCACTTT. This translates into CASSPRTDSPLHF.

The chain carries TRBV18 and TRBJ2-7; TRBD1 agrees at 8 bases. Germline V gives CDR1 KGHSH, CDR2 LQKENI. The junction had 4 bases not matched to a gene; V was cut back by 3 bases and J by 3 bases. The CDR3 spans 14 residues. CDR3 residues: CASSPTGVGYEQYF. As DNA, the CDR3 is TGTGCCAGCTCACCGACAGGGGTTGGCTACGAGCAGTACTTC.